This TCR beta chain appears in the sequencing data of a study of Ad26.COV2.S vaccination and SARS-CoV-2 variants. Study results and limitations: Non-spike TCR breadth showed similarity between vaccine and placebo recipients. Quantification of TCR breadth and depth may have yielded underestimates of total T cell responses.

This clone was seen only once. Its antigen is unidentified. Treatment reported: some 20 received Ad26.COV2.S at low or high dose, single or two shots; 5 received placebo; per-sample allocation not given. Following the first vaccine or placebo injection, samples were taken on day 63. The method was immunoSEQ multiplex PCR; TCRdb's version includes in-frame clones alone and lacks a portion of them. The data contain approximately 410,000 clones, more than 75% of them singletons. This receptor was identified in a person aged 18-65 years who received the Ad26.COV2.S COVID-19 vaccine or a placebo. Sequenced here: peripheral blood, sampled in a trial of Ad26.COV2.S vaccine versus placebo.

The CDR3 DNA follows: TGTGCCAGTAGTACGGATAGCAATCAGCCCCAGCATTTT. As protein: CASSTDSNQPQHF. The V gene is TRBV19, the J gene TRBJ1-5; D not certain. The V end was cut by 4 bases, the J end by 0 bases, with 4 bases between. Germline V gene sequence: CDR1 LNHDA, CDR2 SQIVND (reference sequence). This CDR3 comprises 13 residues. Based on the CDR3 plus reference TRBV19 and TRBJ1-5, the full variable domain is DGGITQSPKYLFRKEGQNVTLSCEQNLNHDAMYWYRQDPGQGLRLIYYSQIVNDFQKGDIAEGYSVSREKKESFPLTVTSAQKNPTAFYLCASSTDSNQPQHFGDGTRLSIL.